A selection of T cell receptor beta chains follows, all from one sample in a study of T cells in Graves' hyperthyroidism and ophthalmopathy. MiXCR was run by TCRdb on the multiplex PCR reads, yielding one entry per CDR3 protein. Here the sample spans about 400,000 distinct CDR3 sequences, approximately 14% being singletons. The sequenced sample was blood. These TCRs come from a woman between 25 and 40 years old with Graves' ophthalmopathy. The CDR3 runs from the conserved cysteine through the conserved F or W. Fields, in order: clone size, V gene, D gene, J gene, CDR3 DNA, CDR3 protein. The D gene is left open where the match is weak. The size field is filled for only some rows; it gives once, few, many or a size class.

clone_size: few; v_call: TRBV2; d_call: -; j_call: TRBJ1-1; cdr3_nt: TGTGCCAGCAGTGAATTGGGGGGAGCTGAAGCTTTCTTT; cdr3_aa: CASSELGGAEAFF
clone_size: many; v_call: TRBV7-8; d_call: TRBD2; j_call: TRBJ2-7; cdr3_nt: TGTGCCAGCAGCTTAGAGGGACTAGGGAGCTCCTACGAGCAGTACTTC; cdr3_aa: CASSLEGLGSSYEQYF
clone_size: many; v_call: TRBV12-3/TRBV12-4; d_call: -; j_call: TRBJ1-1; cdr3_nt: TGTGCCAGCAGTTTTGGGAGGCTCCCCACTGAAGCTTTCTTT; cdr3_aa: CASSFGRLPTEAFF
clone_size: many; v_call: TRBV3-1; d_call: -; j_call: TRBJ2-7; cdr3_nt: TGTGCCAGCAGCCGAGTATCGGGCGAGCAGTACTTC; cdr3_aa: CASSRVSGEQYF
clone_size: many; v_call: TRBV6-1; d_call: TRBD1; j_call: TRBJ1-2; cdr3_nt: TGTGCCAGCCCCAGCGGACAGGGGCCTAACTATGGCTACACCTTC; cdr3_aa: CASPSGQGPNYGYTF
clone_size: few; v_call: TRBV7-8; d_call: -; j_call: TRBJ2-5; cdr3_nt: TGTGCCAGCAGCTTACTAGCGATGGATGAGACCCAGTACTTC; cdr3_aa: CASSLLAMDETQYF
clone_size: many; v_call: TRBV11-2; d_call: -; j_call: TRBJ2-1; cdr3_nt: TGTGCCAGCAGCTTAACAGTAAGCTCCTACAATGAGCAGTTCTTC; cdr3_aa: CASSLTVSSYNEQFF
clone_size: many; v_call: TRBV6-1; d_call: -; j_call: TRBJ1-2; cdr3_nt: TGTGCCAGCAGTGAAGTTGAGTGGGGCCCGGATGGCTACACCTTC; cdr3_aa: CASSEVEWGPDGYTF
clone_size: many; v_call: TRBV20-1; d_call: -; j_call: TRBJ2-4; cdr3_nt: TGCAGTGCTAGAGGGGTGATAGGAGGGATAAACATTCAGTACTTC; cdr3_aa: CSARGVIGGINIQYF
clone_size: -; v_call: TRBV10-3; d_call: -; j_call: TRBJ2-7; cdr3_nt: TGTGCCATCAGTGAGTCGGGGGGGCCTGGCTACGAGCAGTACTTC; cdr3_aa: CAISESGGPGYEQYF
clone_size: many; v_call: TRBV6-1; d_call: -; j_call: TRBJ1-1; cdr3_nt: TGTGCCAGCAGTGGACCATTTTACGGGGTTGCTAATGAAGCTTTCTTT; cdr3_aa: CASSGPFYGVANEAFF
clone_size: many; v_call: TRBV10-1; d_call: TRBD2; j_call: TRBJ2-3; cdr3_nt: TGCGCCAGCAGAGCCGGGACTAGCGGCACAGATACGCAGTATTTT; cdr3_aa: CASRAGTSGTDTQYF
clone_size: -; v_call: TRBV20-1; d_call: TRBD2; j_call: TRBJ2-3; cdr3_nt: TGCAGTGCTAGAGAAGGTGGTAGCGGGGGGAGCACAGATACGCAGTATTTT; cdr3_aa: CSAREGGSGGSTDTQYF
clone_size: -; v_call: TRBV6-1; d_call: -; j_call: TRBJ1-2; cdr3_nt: TGTGCCACCAACCGCCGGGGCGCAGGGGAAGGGGGCTACACCTTC; cdr3_aa: CATNRRGAGEGGYTF
clone_size: many; v_call: TRBV3-1; d_call: TRBD2; j_call: TRBJ2-7; cdr3_nt: TGTGCCAGCAGCCAGAGTAGCGGGGGCTCGCGTCAGCAGTACTTC; cdr3_aa: CASSQSSGGSRQQYF
clone_size: few; v_call: TRBV20-1; d_call: -; j_call: TRBJ1-5; cdr3_nt: TGCAGTGGGTATGAAGGCAATCAGCCCCAGCATTTT; cdr3_aa: CSGYEGNQPQHF
clone_size: many; v_call: TRBV20-1; d_call: TRBD1; j_call: TRBJ2-3; cdr3_nt: TGCAGTGCTGCCGGGACAGGGGGCGCAGATACGCAGTATTTT; cdr3_aa: CSAAGTGGADTQYF
clone_size: -; v_call: TRBV14; d_call: -; j_call: TRBJ1-2; cdr3_nt: TGTGCCAGCAGCCAAGAAGTTGGACAGAGAGACGGCGGCTACACCTTC; cdr3_aa: CASSQEVGQRDGGYTF
clone_size: once; v_call: TRBV27; d_call: TRBD2; j_call: TRBJ2-5; cdr3_nt: TGTGCCAGCAGTCCAGGACTAGCGGGGGGGAGGGAGACCCAGTACTTC; cdr3_aa: CASSPGLAGGRETQYF
clone_size: many; v_call: TRBV28; d_call: -; j_call: TRBJ2-1; cdr3_nt: TGTGCCAGCAGTTTGGAAGTCAATGAGCAGTTCTTC; cdr3_aa: CASSLEVNEQFF
clone_size: -; v_call: TRBV20-1; d_call: -; j_call: TRBJ2-7; cdr3_nt: TGCAGTGCTAGACTGGTTCTCGAGCAGTACTTC; cdr3_aa: CSARLVLEQYF
clone_size: many; v_call: TRBV11-2; d_call: -; j_call: TRBJ2-5; cdr3_nt: TGTGCCAGCAGCCTAGATCCGACAGGGAGGGAGACCCAGTACTTC; cdr3_aa: CASSLDPTGRETQYF